This paragraph reports one T cell receptor beta chain. TCRdb keeps only in-frame clones here, not all; method: immunoSEQ multiplex PCR. The table has fewer than 200,000 clones, over 70% seen once. Trimming took 4 bases from V and 4 from J; bases not matched to a gene: 10. The CDR3 extends over 16 amino acids. Per the germline V gene, CDR1 is MDHEN and CDR2 is SYDVKM. These data are taken from a study of blood T cell repertoires in COVID-19. Study summary: The origin of the acute and convalescent COVID-19 samples was the United States, Italy and Spain. Sample material is recorded as cDNA or gDNA derived from T cells, B-cell-depleted T cells, or PBMCs.

The specimen sequenced was peripheral blood. The receptor was isolated from a woman aged 70-85 years who had recovered from COVID-19. J is TRBJ1-2 and V is TRBV28; 9 bases are shared with TRBD1. The CDR3 loop reads CASSSPLQGAVYGYTF. DNA of the CDR3: TGTGCCAGCAGTTCTCCCTTACAGGGGGCCGTCTATGGCTACACCTTC.